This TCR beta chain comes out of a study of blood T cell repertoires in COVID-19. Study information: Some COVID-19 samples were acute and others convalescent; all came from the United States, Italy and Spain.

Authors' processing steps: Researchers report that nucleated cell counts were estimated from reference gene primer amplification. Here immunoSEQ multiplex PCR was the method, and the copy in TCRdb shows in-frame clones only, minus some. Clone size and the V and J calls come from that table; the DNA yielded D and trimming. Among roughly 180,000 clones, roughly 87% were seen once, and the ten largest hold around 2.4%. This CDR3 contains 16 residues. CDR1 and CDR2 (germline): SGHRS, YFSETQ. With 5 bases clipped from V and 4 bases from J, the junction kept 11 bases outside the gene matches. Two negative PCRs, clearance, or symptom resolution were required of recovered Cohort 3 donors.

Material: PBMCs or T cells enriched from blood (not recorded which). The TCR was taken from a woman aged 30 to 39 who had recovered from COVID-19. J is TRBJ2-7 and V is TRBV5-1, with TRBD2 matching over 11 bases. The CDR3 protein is CASSPLSGGAGYEQYF. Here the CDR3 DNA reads TGCGCCAGCAGTCCTCTTAGCGGGGGGGCCGGTTACGAGCAGTACTTC.